Below, 25 T cell receptor beta chains from the same sample are listed, as sequenced in a study of spatial heterogeneity in lung cancer. TCRdb itself ran the 5' RACE reads through MiXCR, one entry per CDR3 protein. The data contain over 600 distinct CDR3 sequences, 27% of them singletons. Time point noted: sample taken at primary tumor resection. Tumor, nontumor lung or frozen PBMC supplied whole RNA, sequenced without sorting. This specimen was PBMCs, taken at surgery. Receptors were obtained from a male donor with early-stage non-small cell lung cancer.

Only a few counts were recorded for this clonotype. This beta chain appears as a stray read in a library generated for alpha chains; its size is not informative. The chain employs TRBV24-1 and TRBJ2-1; TRBD2 agrees at 13 bases. The CDR3 extends over 16 amino acids. Germline lookup yields CDR1 KGHDR and CDR2 SFDVKD. With 3 bases clipped from V and 10 bases from J, the junction kept 8 bases outside the gene matches. DNA of the CDR3: TGTGCCACCAGTGATCCCGGACTAGCGGGAGTCCCAGAGCAGTTCTTC. Protein sequence: CATSDPGLAGVPEQFF.

With respect to this clonotype: For a library built for alpha chains, this beta chain is a stray read; little rests on its size. This rearrangement joins TRBV6-1 to TRBJ2-7; either TRBD1 or TRBD2 may fit D (6 bases each). This CDR3 comprises 15 residues. The V end was cut by 2 bases, the J end by 4 bases, with 15 bases between. Per germline, CDR1 MNHNS and CDR2 SASEGT. For the CDR3, the DNA is TGTGCCAGCAGTGAATTGACCGGGGGCGAGTACGAGCAGTACTTC. It encodes CASSELTGGEYEQYF.

In the case of this clonotype: As an off-target read in a library built for alpha chains, this beta chain has a frequency of little significance. The chain is built from TRBV19 and TRBJ2-7; possible D gene TRBD1, 5 bases. CDR3 length equals 14 residues. The germline V gene has CDR1 LNHDA and CDR2 SQIVND (reference sequence). V was clipped by 4 bases and J by 1 base, with 11 bases between them. Written as DNA, the CDR3 is TGTGCCAGTAGTAGCCGGACAAATTCCTACGAGCAGTACTTC. Translation: CASSSRTNSYEQYF. The variable domain in full, with the rest retrieved from reference TRBV19 and TRBJ2-7, is DGGITQSPKYLFRKEGQNVTLSCEQNLNHDAMYWYRQDPGQGLRLIYYSQIVNDFQKGDIAEGYSVSREKKESFPLTVTSAQKNPTAFYLCASSSRTNSYEQYFGPGTRLTVT.

In regard to this clonotype: The library was built for alpha chains, so this beta chain is an off-target read and its size means little. This chain uses TRBV20-1 with TRBJ1-2; D gene unclear. Germline CDR1 DFQATT, CDR2 SNEGSKA (reference sequence). V was pared by 4 bases and J by 5 bases, with 11 bases between. The CDR3 runs to 12 residues. The CDR3 region has the DNA TGCAGTGCTACTGGAGATGGGTATGGCTACACCTTC. Translating gives CSATGDGYGYTF.

In its sample, this clonotype is large (0.1 to 1%). Within a library made for alpha chains, this beta chain is off target, and its count is uninformative. The CDR3 coding sequence is TGCAGTGCTAGTCGGACAGGGTGGGAGCAGTACTTC. Translating gives CSASRTGWEQYF. The chain carries TRBV20-1 and TRBJ2-7, with 8 bases identical to TRBD1. CDR1 is DFQATT, CDR2 SNEGSKA, per germline (reference sequence). Germline trimming cut 3 bases from V and 7 bases from J; bases unmatched to any gene: 5. This CDR3 has 12 amino acids.

Points on this clonotype: This beta chain is a stray read from a library made for alpha chains; its abundance is not meaningful. This chain connects TRBV7-3 to TRBJ2-1; maybe TRBD2 (5 bases). CDR1 SGHTA and CDR2 FQGTGA come from the germline V gene. The CDR3 is 14 residues long. The V and J ends lost 0 bases and 9 bases respectively, with 12 bases between them. The CDR3 nucleotides are TGTGCCAGCAGCTTAACGTCGGCTAGCTCTGAGCAGTTCTTC. It yields the protein CASSLTSASSEQFF. The variable domain in full, with the rest retrieved from reference TRBV7-3 and TRBJ2-1, is GAGVSQTPSNKVTEKGKYVELRCDPISGHTALYWYRQSLGQGPEFLIYFQGTGAADDSGLPNDRFFAVRPEGSVSTLKIQRTERGDSAVYLCASSLTSASSEQFFGPGTRLTVL.

This clonotype has only a few counts. The library was designed around alpha chains, so this beta chain is a stray read whose abundance carries little weight. V and J are TRBV24-1 and TRBJ1-5, with D hard to call. The CDR3 consists of 14 residues. Germline V gene lookup returns CDR1 KGHDR and CDR2 SFDVKD. V shed 0 bases and J shed 3 bases, with 5 bases lying between them. CDR3 nucleotide sequence: TGTGCCACCAGTGATTTGAGTATCAATCAGCCCCAGCATTTT. As protein: CATSDLSINQPQHF.

With regard to this clonotype: This beta chain turned up in a library designed for alpha chains; as an off-target read, its abundance says little. The V call is TRBV7-2, the J call TRBJ2-5, with TRBD1 matching over 10 bases. Germline CDR1 is SGHTA and CDR2 is FQGNSA. V was pared by 4 bases and J by 4 bases, with 0 bases of the junction left unmatched. There are 13 residues in the CDR3. The DNA for the CDR3 is TGTGCCAGCAGCTGGACAGGGGGAGAGACCCAGTACTTC. This codes for CASSWTGGETQYF.

This clonotype was counted a few times. Little can be read into the size of this beta chain, an off-target read in a library designed for alpha chains. CDR3 in amino acids: CATSKFGETQYF. The CDR3 DNA reads as TGTGCCACCTCTAAGTTTGGGGAGACCCAGTACTTC. V gene TRBV11-2 combines with J gene TRBJ2-5; no clear D gene. CDR1 and CDR2 (germline): SGHAT, FQNNGV. The CDR3 loop spans 12 amino acids. Trimming took 10 bases from V and 5 from J, leaving 14 bases between them.

Turning to this clonotype: This beta chain is a stray read from a library made for alpha chains; its abundance is not meaningful. The rearrangement uses TRBV11-2 and TRBJ2-7; D is undetermined. The germline gives CDR1 SGHAT, CDR2 FQNNGV. The CDR3 runs 14 residues. The germline V and J ends were trimmed by 1 base and 3 bases, with 10 bases remaining between them. The CDR3 DNA reads TGTGCCAGCAGCTTAGTCGGCCAGTACTACGAGCAGTACTTC. It codes for CASSLVGQYYEQYF.

This clonotype is large within its sample. Found in a library prepared for alpha chains, this beta chain is an off-target read, and its abundance has little meaning. The V gene is TRBV6-9, the J gene TRBJ2-5; TRBD2 might be the D (6 bases). Looked up from germline, CDR1 is MNHGY and CDR2 is SVAAGI. The length of the CDR3 is 13 residues. Trimming pared 7 bases from V and 0 bases from J, leaving 9 bases between. The CDR3 region has the DNA TGTGCCAGCACGGGAGCGTACCAAGAGACCCAGTACTTC. As protein: CASTGAYQETQYF.

This clonotype was detected only a few times. Being off target in a library aimed at alpha chains, this beta chain has a size of little meaning. V and J are TRBV7-2 and TRBJ2-7; 7 bases align to TRBD1. CDR3 length equals 14 residues. In germline, CDR1 is SGHTA, CDR2 FQGNSA. V was clipped by 2 bases and J by 4 bases; unmatched bases: 5. Here the CDR3 reads CASSLSHRGYEQYF. The CDR3 DNA reads TGTGCCAGCAGCTTATCGCACAGGGGTTACGAGCAGTACTTC.

Comment on this clonotype: Because this beta chain is a stray read in a library intended to capture alpha chains, its abundance should not be given much weight. The CDR3 reads CASSLDSNTDTQYF. Here the CDR3 DNA reads TGTGCCAGCAGCTTGGACAGTAACACAGATACGCAGTATTTT. V and J are TRBV11-3 and TRBJ2-3; weak D call: TRBD1 (6 bases). Germline V gene data show CDR1 as SGHNT and CDR2 as YENEEA. The CDR3 length is 14 residues. The V gene lost 3 bases and the J gene lost 2 bases, with 9 bases spanning the gap. Supplemented by reference TRBV11-3 and TRBJ2-3, the full variable domain reads EAGVVQSPRYKIIEKKQPVAFWCNPISGHNTLYWYLQNLGQGPELLIRYENEEAVDDSQLPKDRFSAERLKGVDSTLKIQPAELGDSAVYLCASSLDSNTDTQYFGPGTRLTVL.

This clonotype was counted a few times. The library was prepared for alpha chains; this beta chain is a stray read, so its frequency means little. This chain links TRBV7-6 with TRBJ2-7, with D perhaps matching TRBD1 (6 bases). The V end lost 1 base, the J end lost 7 bases, and 20 bases lay between the germline ends. Per the germline V gene, CDR1 is SGHVS and CDR2 is FNYEAQ. The CDR3 has 16 residues. The CDR3 region has the DNA TGTGCCAGCAGCTTAGGGGGGCCCGTGACAGTAAATGAGCAGTACTTC. Its protein product is CASSLGGPVTVNEQYF.

Regarding this clonotype: This beta chain slipped into a library made for alpha chains as a stray read, so its size is not meaningful. The DNA of the CDR3 is TGTGCCAGCTCGAGGCAGGGGGAGGAGCAGTACTTC. Residues: CASSRQGEEQYF. V is TRBV9 and J is TRBJ2-7; TRBD1 matches at 7 bases. V lost 7 bases and J lost 7; bases outside the gene matches: 8. The CDR3 is made up of 12 amino acids. Per germline, CDR1 SGDLS and CDR2 YYNGEE.

Regarding this clonotype: The library was designed around alpha chains, so this beta chain is a stray read whose abundance carries little weight. The V gene is TRBV6-2 or TRBV6-3, the J gene TRBJ2-7; no reliable D call. Trimming removed 4 bases from V and 2 bases from J, with 6 bases in between. The germline V gene has CDR1 MNHEY and CDR2 SVGEGT. The CDR3 consists of 12 residues. CDR3 in amino acids: CASSFVPYEQYF. CDR3 in DNA: TGTGCCAGCAGTTTCGTACCCTACGAGCAGTACTTC.

In its sample, this clonotype is large. This beta chain is a stray read from a library made for alpha chains; its abundance is not meaningful. The chain employs TRBV20-1 and TRBJ2-7; weak D call: TRBD1 (6 bases). V dropped 3 bases and J dropped 2 bases, with 17 bases sitting between them. This CDR3 has 15 residues. Germline values: CDR1 DFQATT, CDR2 SNEGSKA (reference sequence). The CDR3 reads CSASWLQGVTYEQYF. CDR3 sequence (DNA): TGCAGTGCTAGTTGGTTACAGGGTGTAACCTACGAGCAGTACTTC.

This clonotype was counted a few times. A library prepared for alpha chains yielded this beta chain as an off-target read; its size is of little meaning. The genes are TRBV19 and TRBJ2-4; 7 positions match TRBD2. The germline V gene encodes CDR1 LNHDA and CDR2 SQIVND (reference sequence). Losses at the gene ends were 3 bases for V and 7 bases for J; bases not matched to a gene: 6. The CDR3 totals 14 residues. CDR3 loop: CASSIGQGGNIQYF. CDR3 DNA: TGTGCCAGTAGTATCGGCCAGGGAGGGAACATTCAGTACTTC.

In its sample, this clonotype is large. In a library made to pick up alpha chains, this beta chain is a stray read with a size that means little. The DNA for the CDR3 is TGTGCCATCAGTGAGATCGATGAGCAGTTCTTC. Protein product: CAISEIDEQFF. The chain has TRBV10-3 and TRBJ2-1; D is unresolved. This CDR3 comprises 11 residues. Germline CDR1 is ENHRY and CDR2 is SYGVKD. Between the trimmed V and J ends, which lost 2 bases and 8 bases, there was a span of 4 bases.

Regarding this clonotype: Since the library was made to target alpha chains, this beta chain is a stray read and its abundance is not meaningful. This sequence joins TRBV30 and TRBJ2-7, with 11 bases matching TRBD1. The CDR3 totals 11 residues. CDR1 is GTSNPN, CDR2 SVGIG, per germline (reference sequence). With V trimmed by 2 bases and J by 13 bases, 4 bases remained unmatched. The CDR3 bases are TGTGCCTGGAGTTGGGGACAGGGGGGATACTTC. It translates to CAWSWGQGGYF.

On this clonotype itself: This beta chain is a stray read from a library made for alpha chains; its abundance is not meaningful. The gene calls are TRBV12-3 or TRBV12-4 and TRBJ2-3, with 7 bases identical to TRBD2. Trimming at V came to 6 bases and at J to 6 bases, leaving 9 bases not matched to a gene. The CDR3 loop spans 14 amino acids. The CDR3 DNA reads as TGTGCCAGCAGCCGTAGCGGGTCGCGGGATACGCAGTATTTT. Amino acid sequence: CASSRSGSRDTQYF.

The table lists this clonotype with a few counts. The library was designed around alpha chains, so this beta chain is a stray read whose abundance carries little weight. The chain joins TRBV11-3 to TRBJ2-3, with D unclear. Between the trimmed V and J ends, which lost 2 bases and 0 bases, there was a span of 6 bases. Per the germline V gene, CDR1 is SGHNT and CDR2 is YENEEA. The CDR3 has 14 residues. CDR3 residues: CASSLTASTDTQYF. The CDR3 nucleotides are TGTGCCAGCAGCTTAACGGCTAGCACAGATACGCAGTATTTT. Full variable domain (remainder filled in from reference TRBV11-3 and TRBJ2-3): EAGVVQSPRYKIIEKKQPVAFWCNPISGHNTLYWYLQNLGQGPELLIRYENEEAVDDSQLPKDRFSAERLKGVDSTLKIQPAELGDSAVYLCASSLTASTDTQYFGPGTRLTVL.

This clonotype came up a few times. The library was prepared for alpha chains; this beta chain is a stray read, so its frequency means little. The CDR3 region is CASSVDLAMDTQYF. The CDR3 DNA is TGTGCCAGCAGCGTAGACCTTGCTATGGATACGCAGTATTTT. This sequence joins TRBV9 and TRBJ2-3; no definite D call. Germline V lookup: CDR1 SGDLS, CDR2 YYNGEE. Trimming cost V 0 bases and J 6 bases, with 11 bases left between them. CDR3 length: 14 amino acids.

This clonotype has more than one count but fewer than ten. Because the library targeted alpha chains, this beta chain is an off-target read whose size means little. The chain uses TRBV18 and TRBJ2-1, with 7 bases aligning to TRBD1. The CDR3 totals 11 residues. With 4 bases clipped from V and 15 bases from J, the junction kept 6 bases outside the gene matches. Germline V gives CDR1 KGHSH, CDR2 LQKENI. CDR3 DNA: TGTGCCAGCTCACTCAGGGGGAATCCGTTCTTC. Amino acids: CASSLRGNPFF.

Relative to its sample, this clonotype is large. As an off-target read in a library built for alpha chains, this beta chain has a frequency of little significance. J is TRBJ2-3 and V is TRBV30; the D is unclear. CDR3 length equals 14 residues. CDR1 is GTSNPN, CDR2 SVGIG, per germline (reference sequence). Trimming left V 2 bases short and J 2 bases short, with 11 bases between. The CDR3 is CAWSILLFTDTQYF. The DNA for the CDR3 is TGTGCCTGGAGTATCCTCCTTTTCACAGATACGCAGTATTTT.